This TCR beta chain appears in the sequencing data of a study of immune evolution from preneoplasia to lung adenocarcinoma. General observations from the study: Normal lung had the highest top T cell clone frequencies. Clonality was highest in normal lung, lower in later-stage lesions apparently.

This clone rates as medium-sized. Antigen: not known. The CDR3 covers 15 residues. The germline gives CDR1 MGHRA, CDR2 YSYEKL. Trimming took 0 bases from V and 5 from J, leaving 13 bases between them. TCRdb keeps only in-frame clones here, not all; method: immunoSEQ multiplex PCR. The sample records some 5,100 clones, around 74% being singletons. Resections took place in Japan or China from 2014 to 2017. Each case's diagnosis was confirmed by two pathologists on H&E. The chain carries TRBV4-1 and TRBJ1-1; D is possibly TRBD1 (6 bases). This sequence was found in an older person with lung adenocarcinoma. The sequenced material came from FFPE adjacent normal lung tissue. For the CDR3, the DNA is TGCGCCAGCAGCCAAGAAGGGGGGGCTAGGACTGAAGCTTTCTTT. Its protein product is CASSQEGGARTEAFF.